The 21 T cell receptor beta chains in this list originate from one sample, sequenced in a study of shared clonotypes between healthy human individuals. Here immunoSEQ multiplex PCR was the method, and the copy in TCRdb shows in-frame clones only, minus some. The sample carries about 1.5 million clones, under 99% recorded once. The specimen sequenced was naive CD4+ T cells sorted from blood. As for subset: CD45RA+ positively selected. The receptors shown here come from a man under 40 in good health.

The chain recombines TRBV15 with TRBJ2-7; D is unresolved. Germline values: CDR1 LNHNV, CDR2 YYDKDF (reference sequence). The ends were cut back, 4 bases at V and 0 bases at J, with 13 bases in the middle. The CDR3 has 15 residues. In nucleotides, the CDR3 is TGTGCCACCAGCATTGGCGGTGATACCTCCTACGAGCAGTACTTC. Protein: CATSIGGDTSYEQYF.

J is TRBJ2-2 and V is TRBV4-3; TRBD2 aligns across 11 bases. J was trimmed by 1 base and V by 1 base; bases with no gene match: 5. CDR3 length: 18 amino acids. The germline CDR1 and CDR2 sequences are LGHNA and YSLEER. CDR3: CASSQVSGLAVNTGELFF. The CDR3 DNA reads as TGCGCCAGCAGCCAAGTCTCGGGACTAGCGGTGAACACCGGGGAGCTGTTTTTT.

CDR3 loop: CASSPFTNTEAFF. The CDR3 coding sequence is TGTGCCAGCTCACCATTTACGAACACTGAAGCTTTCTTT. The genes are TRBV18 and TRBJ1-1; D gene ambiguous. V gave up 2 bases and J gave up 1 base, with 5 bases separating them. The CDR3 is made up of 13 amino acids. Germline loops: CDR1 KGHSH, CDR2 LQKENI.

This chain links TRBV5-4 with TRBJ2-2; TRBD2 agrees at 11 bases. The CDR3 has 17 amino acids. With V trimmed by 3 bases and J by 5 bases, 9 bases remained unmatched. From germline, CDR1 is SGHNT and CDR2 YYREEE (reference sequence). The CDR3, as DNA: TGTGCCAGCAGCTCCCGGACTAGCGGGCAGGCAACCGGGGAGCTGTTTTTT. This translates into CASSSRTSGQATGELFF.

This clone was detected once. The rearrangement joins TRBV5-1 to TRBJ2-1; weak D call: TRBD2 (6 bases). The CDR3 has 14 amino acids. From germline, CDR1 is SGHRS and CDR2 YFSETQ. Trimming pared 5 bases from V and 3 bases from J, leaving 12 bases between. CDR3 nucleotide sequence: TGCGCCAGCAGGCTGATAGCGGACTACAATGAGCAGTTCTTC. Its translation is CASRLIADYNEQFF.

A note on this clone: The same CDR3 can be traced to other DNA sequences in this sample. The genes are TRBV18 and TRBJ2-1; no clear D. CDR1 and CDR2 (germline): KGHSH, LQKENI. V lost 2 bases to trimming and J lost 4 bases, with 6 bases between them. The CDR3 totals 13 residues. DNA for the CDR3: TGTGCCAGCTCACCATCAGCTTACAATGAGCAGTTCTTC. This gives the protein CASSPSAYNEQFF.

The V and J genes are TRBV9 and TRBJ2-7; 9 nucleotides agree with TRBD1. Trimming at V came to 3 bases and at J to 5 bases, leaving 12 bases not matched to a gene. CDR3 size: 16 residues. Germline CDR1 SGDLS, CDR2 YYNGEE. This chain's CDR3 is CASSAGAGTGSHEQYF. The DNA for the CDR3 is TGTGCCAGCAGCGCCGGGGCCGGGACAGGGAGCCACGAGCAGTACTTC.

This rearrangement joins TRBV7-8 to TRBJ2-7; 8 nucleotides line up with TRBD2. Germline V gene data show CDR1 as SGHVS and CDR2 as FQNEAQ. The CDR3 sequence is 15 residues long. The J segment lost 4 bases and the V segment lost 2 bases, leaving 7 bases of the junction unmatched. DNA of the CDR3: TGTGCCAGCAGCTTAAGGCCAGCGGGAGCTTACGAGCAGTACTTC. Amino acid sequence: CASSLRPAGAYEQYF.

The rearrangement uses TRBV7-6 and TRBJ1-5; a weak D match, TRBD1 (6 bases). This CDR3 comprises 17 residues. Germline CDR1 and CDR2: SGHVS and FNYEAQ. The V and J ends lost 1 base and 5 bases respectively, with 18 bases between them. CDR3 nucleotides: TGTGCCAGCAGCTTAGTTGTCGGGGGGCGGTCGTATCAGCCCCAGCATTTT. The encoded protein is CASSLVVGGRSYQPQHF.

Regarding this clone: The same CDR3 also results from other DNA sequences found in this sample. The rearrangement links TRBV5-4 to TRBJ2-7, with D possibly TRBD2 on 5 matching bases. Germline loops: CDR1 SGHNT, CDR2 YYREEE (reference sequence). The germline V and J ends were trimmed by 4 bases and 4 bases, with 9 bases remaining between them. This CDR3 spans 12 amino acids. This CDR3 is CASSGERYEQYF. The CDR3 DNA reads TGTGCCAGCAGCGGGGAGAGGTACGAGCAGTACTTC.

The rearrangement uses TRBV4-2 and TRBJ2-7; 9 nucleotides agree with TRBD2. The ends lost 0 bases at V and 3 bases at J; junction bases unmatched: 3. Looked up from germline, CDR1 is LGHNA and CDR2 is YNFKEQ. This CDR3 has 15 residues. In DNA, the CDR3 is TGTGCCAGCAGCCAAGATGTAGCGGGAGTCTACGAGCAGTACTTC. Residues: CASSQDVAGVYEQYF.

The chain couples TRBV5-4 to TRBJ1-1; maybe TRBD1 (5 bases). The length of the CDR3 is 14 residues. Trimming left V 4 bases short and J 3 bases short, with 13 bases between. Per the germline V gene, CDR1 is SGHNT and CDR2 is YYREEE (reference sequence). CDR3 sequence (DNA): TGTGCCAGCAGCCCCCGGGGGACTGACACTGAAGCTTTCTTT. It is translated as CASSPRGTDTEAFF.

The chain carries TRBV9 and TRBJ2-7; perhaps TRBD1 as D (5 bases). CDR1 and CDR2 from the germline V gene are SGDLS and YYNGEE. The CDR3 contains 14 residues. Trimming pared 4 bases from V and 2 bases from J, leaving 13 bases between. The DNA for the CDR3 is TGTGCCAGCAGCCCCCGACAGCAGGCCTACGAGCAGTACTTC. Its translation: CASSPRQQAYEQYF.

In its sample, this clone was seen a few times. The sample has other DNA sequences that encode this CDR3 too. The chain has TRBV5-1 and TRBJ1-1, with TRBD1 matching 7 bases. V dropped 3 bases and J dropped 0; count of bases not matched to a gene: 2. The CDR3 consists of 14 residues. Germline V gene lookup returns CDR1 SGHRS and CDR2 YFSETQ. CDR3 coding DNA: TGCGCCAGCAGCTCGGGACAGCTGAACACTGAAGCTTTCTTT. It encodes CASSSGQLNTEAFF.

The CDR3 coding sequence is TGCAGCGTTGGAGGGACAAATCAGCCCCAGCATTTT. It specifies CSVGGTNQPQHF. This sequence joins TRBV29-1 and TRBJ1-5; D possibly corresponds to TRBD1 (6 bases). The V end lost 4 bases, the J end lost 4 bases, and 8 bases lay between the germline ends. There are 12 residues in the CDR3. The germline V gene encodes CDR1 SQVTM and CDR2 ANQGSEA. The full variable domain, completed using reference TRBV29-1 and TRBJ1-5, is SAVISQKPSRDICQRGTSLTIQCQVDSQVTMMFWYRQQPGQSLTLIATANQGSEATYESGFVIDKFPISRPNLTFSTLTVSNMSPEDSSIYLCSVGGTNQPQHFGDGTRLSIL.

The CDR3 DNA is TGTGCCAGCAGGTCGACTAGCGGGAGAACCGGGGAGCTGTTTTTT. Amino acids: CASRSTSGRTGELFF. The V call is TRBV6-5, the J call TRBJ2-2; 12 positions agree with TRBD2. CDR3 length: 15 amino acids. CDR1 is MNHEY, CDR2 SVGAGI, per germline. The junction had 4 bases not matched to a gene; V was cut back by 6 bases and J by 5 bases.

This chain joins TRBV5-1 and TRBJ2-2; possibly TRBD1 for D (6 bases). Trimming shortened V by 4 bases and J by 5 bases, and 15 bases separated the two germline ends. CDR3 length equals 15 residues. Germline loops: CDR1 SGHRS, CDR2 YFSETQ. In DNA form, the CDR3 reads TGCGCCAGCAGCAGCATGACAGGAAGAACCGGGGAGCTGTTTTTT. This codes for CASSSMTGRTGELFF.

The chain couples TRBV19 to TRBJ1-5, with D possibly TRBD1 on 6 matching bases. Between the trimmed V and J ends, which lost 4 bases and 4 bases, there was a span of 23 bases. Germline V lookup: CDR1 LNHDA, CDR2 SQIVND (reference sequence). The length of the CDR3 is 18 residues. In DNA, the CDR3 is TGTGCCAGTAGTACACGTTCCAGGGGAAGGGGTTCAAATCAGCCCCAGCATTTT. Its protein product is CASSTRSRGRGSNQPQHF.

This CDR3 reads CASSTSGALRANVLTF. The CDR3 DNA reads TGTGCCAGTAGTACCAGCGGGGCTCTCCGGGCCAACGTCCTGACTTTC. The rearrangement uses TRBV19 and TRBJ2-6; 7 positions agree with TRBD2. The CDR3 runs to 16 residues. The germline V gene encodes CDR1 LNHDA and CDR2 SQIVND (reference sequence). Losses at the gene ends were 4 bases for V and 5 bases for J; bases not matched to a gene: 8.

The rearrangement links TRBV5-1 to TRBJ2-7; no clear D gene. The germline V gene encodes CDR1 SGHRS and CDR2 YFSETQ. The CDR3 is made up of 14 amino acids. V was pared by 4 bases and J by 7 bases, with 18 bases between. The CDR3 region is CASSTTWKAGEQYF. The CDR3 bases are TGCGCCAGCAGCACAACTTGGAAGGCTGGTGAGCAGTACTTC.

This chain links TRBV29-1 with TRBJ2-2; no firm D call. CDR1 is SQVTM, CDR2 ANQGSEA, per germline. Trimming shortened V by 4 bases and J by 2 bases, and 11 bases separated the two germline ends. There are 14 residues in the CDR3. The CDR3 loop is CSVVFSGNTGELFF. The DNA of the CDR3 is TGCAGCGTTGTCTTTTCGGGTAACACCGGGGAGCTGTTTTTT.